Listed here are 25 T cell receptor beta chains from one sample, sequenced in a study of T cell repertoires in cytomegalovirus infection. TCRdb reanalysed the reads using MiXCR and keeps one entry per CDR3 protein. This table holds about 220,000 distinct CDR3 sequences, 35% to 40% found once. These TCRs are of unknown antigen specificity. The starting material was CD8+ T cells from cultured PBMCs, obtained from culture after CMV antigen stimulation. All receptors come from a human donor in good health (CMV status not recorded). Some clones in this sample may be carry-over from other donors' samples.

The J gene is TRBJ1-3, the V gene TRBV2; weak D call: TRBD1 (6 bases). The CDR3 is made up of 14 amino acids. Trimming removed 6 bases at V and 2 bases at J, with 11 bases between. Germline V gene lookup returns CDR1 SNHLY and CDR2 FYNNEI. The CDR3 DNA is TGTGCCAGCAGGGCGGACAGCCCTGGAAACACCATATATTTT. It encodes CASRADSPGNTIYF. Full variable domain (outside the CDR3, taken from reference TRBV2 and TRBJ1-3): EPEVTQTPSHQVTQMGQEVILRCVPISNHLYFYWYRQILGQKVEFLVSFYNNEISEKSEIFDDQFSVERPDGSNFTLKIRSTKLEDSAMYFCASRADSPGNTIYFGEGSWLTVV.

This clonotype was seen only a few times. The V call is TRBV7-9, the J call TRBJ2-5, with 7 bases aligning to TRBD2. The CDR3 extends over 14 amino acids. Germline V CDR1 and CDR2: SEHNR, FQNEAQ (reference sequence). Trimming took 5 bases from V and 6 from J; bases not matched to a gene: 9. CDR3 sequence (DNA): TGTGCCAGCAGCACCCCGGGAGGAGGGCAGACCCAGTACTTC. Protein product: CASSTPGGGQTQYF. Variable domain in full (rest from reference TRBV7-9 and TRBJ2-5): DTGVSQNPRHKITKRGQNVTFRCDPISEHNRLYWYRQTLGQGPEFLTYFQNEAQLEKSRLLSDRFSAERPKGSFSTLEIQRTEQGDSAMYLCASSTPGGGQTQYFGPGTRLLVL.

V is TRBV4-1 and J is TRBJ2-7; 9 bases align to TRBD2. The CDR3 totals 15 residues. With 1 base clipped from V and 5 bases from J, the junction kept 6 bases outside the gene matches. Germline V CDR1 and CDR2: MGHRA, YSYEKL. The CDR3 coding sequence is TGCGCCAGCAGCCAAGGGCGGGAGGGCCCCAACGAGCAGTACTTC. Protein: CASSQGREGPNEQYF.

The chain carries TRBV6-6 and TRBJ2-1; D remains ambiguous. Germline values: CDR1 MNHNY, CDR2 SVGAGI (reference sequence). This CDR3 spans 13 amino acids. V dropped 6 bases and J dropped 2 bases, with 8 bases sitting between them. This CDR3 reads CASRDSAYNEQFF. The CDR3 bases are TGTGCCAGCAGAGACTCAGCCTACAATGAGCAGTTCTTC.

This clonotype was observed a few times. V usage is TRBV27 and J usage is TRBJ1-4; D might be TRBD1 (5 bases). CDR1 and CDR2 from the germline V gene are MNHEY and SMNVEV (reference sequence). The CDR3 runs to 14 residues. V was pared by 5 bases and J by 15 bases, with 22 bases between. CDR3 amino acids: CASSPGPPAHLVFF. Here the CDR3 DNA reads TGTGCCAGCAGTCCGGGACCCCCGGCCCATCTCGTGTTTTTT.

This rearrangement joins TRBV28 to TRBJ2-1; 11 nucleotides match TRBD2. The ends lost 6 bases at V and 6 bases at J; junction bases unmatched: 16. This CDR3 has 18 residues. Germline V gene data show CDR1 as MDHEN and CDR2 as SYDVKM. The CDR3 bases are TGTGCCAGCAGCCATATCCCCCCTCTAGCGGGAGGCGTCAATGAGCAGTTCTTC. Protein sequence: CASSHIPPLAGGVNEQFF.

This clonotype was observed a few times. The chain employs TRBV6-2 or TRBV6-3 and TRBJ2-5; perhaps TRBD1 as D (6 bases). The CDR3 has 14 residues. V lost 7 bases to trimming and J lost 3 bases, with 15 bases between them. CDR1 is MNHEY and CDR2 is SVGEGT in the germline V gene. The CDR3 here is CASMSTGREETQYF. The DNA of the CDR3 is TGTGCCAGCATGTCGACAGGCAGGGAAGAGACCCAGTACTTC.

The gene calls are TRBV12-3 or TRBV12-4 and TRBJ2-1; D is perhaps TRBD2 (5 bases). CDR3 length: 16 residues. V gave up 4 bases and J gave up 6 bases, with 19 bases separating them. This CDR3 reads CASSWGIGPTSNEQFF. CDR3 sequence (DNA): TGTGCCAGCAGTTGGGGTATCGGGCCTACTAGCAATGAGCAGTTCTTC.

The chain employs TRBV7-9 and TRBJ2-3; 8 bases are shared with TRBD1. There are 14 residues in the CDR3. After removal of 4 bases from V and 5 bases from J, the junction contained 5 bases not matched to a gene. Germline V gives CDR1 SEHNR, CDR2 FQNEAQ (reference sequence). The DNA of the CDR3 is TGTGCCAGCAGCTCGTCGACAGGGGTAGATACGCAGTATTTT. Encoded protein: CASSSSTGVDTQYF.

This clonotype was seen a few times. DNA for the CDR3: TGTGCCAGCAGATCCGTTGCAGGGTACACTGAAGCTTTCTTT. Amino acids: CASRSVAGYTEAFF. The chain uses TRBV6-2 or TRBV6-3 and TRBJ1-1, with a weak D call TRBD1 (5 bases). Trimming took off 6 bases at V and 3 bases at J, with 14 bases between the two ends. CDR1 is MNHEY, CDR2 SVGEGT, per germline. This CDR3 region has 14 residues.

The chain joins TRBV15 to TRBJ1-2; D is unclear. The CDR3 runs 15 residues. Germline values: CDR1 LNHNV, CDR2 YYDKDF (reference sequence). V lost 0 bases, J lost 6 bases, and 14 bases lay in between. This CDR3 reads CATSRDSWERHGYTF. In DNA form, the CDR3 reads TGTGCCACCAGCAGAGATTCATGGGAACGCCATGGCTACACCTTC.

CDR3 sequence: CASSLSLAGATDTQYF. The CDR3 nucleotides are TGTGCCAGCAGCTTAAGTCTAGCGGGGGCCACAGATACGCAGTATTTT. The chain is built from TRBV7-6 and TRBJ2-3; TRBD2 matches 10 bases. The CDR3 is made up of 16 amino acids. Trimming cost V 2 bases and J 2 bases; bases outside gene matches: 4. Germline V gene sequence: CDR1 SGHVS, CDR2 FNYEAQ.

This clonotype came up a few times. The CDR3 spells CASSLYLSGEGARSYEQYF. As DNA, the CDR3 is TGTGCCAGCAGCTTATACCTATCCGGGGAGGGGGCGAGAAGTTACGAGCAGTACTTC. V gene TRBV7-9 combines with J gene TRBJ2-7; D is possibly TRBD1 or TRBD2 (7 bases each). Trimming stripped 2 bases from V and 4 bases from J, with 27 bases between. CDR3 length: 19 residues. Germline CDR1 is SEHNR and CDR2 is FQNEAQ (reference sequence).

This clonotype occurred a few times. This chain connects TRBV5-5 to TRBJ1-5, with TRBD1 identical over 9 bases. The germline CDR1 and CDR2 sequences are SGHKS and YYEKEE (reference sequence). With V trimmed by 4 bases and J by 10 bases, 6 bases remained unmatched. The CDR3 length is 13 residues. For the CDR3, the DNA is TGTGCCAGCAGCCGGGACAGGGAGCATCCCCAGCATTTT. This codes for CASSRDREHPQHF.

This clonotype was seen once. The junction does not match germline at one end; this may be a read error. This sequence joins TRBV7-6 and TRBJ2-7; weak D call: TRBD2 (5 bases). Germline CDR1 is SGHVS and CDR2 is FNYEAQ. The CDR3 consists of 14 residues. CDR3 sequence reads: CTSTQFSGSYEQYF. The CDR3 DNA is TGTACCAGCACCCAGTTCAGCGGCTCCTACGAGCAGTACTTC.

This clonotype appeared a single time. The rearrangement links TRBV7-3 to TRBJ2-3; D is undetermined. Germline V gene sequence: CDR1 SGHTA, CDR2 FQGTGA. This CDR3 is built from 13 residues. V dropped 5 bases and J dropped 2 bases, with 8 bases sitting between them. The CDR3 DNA follows: TGTGCCAGCAGCCAGGACCACACAGATACGCAGTATTTT. Translation: CASSQDHTDTQYF.

This clonotype was seen once. The chain links TRBV7-8 to TRBJ2-7; maybe TRBD2 (7 bases). The V gene lost 5 bases and the J gene lost 1 base, with 18 bases spanning the gap. Germline lookup yields CDR1 SGHVS and CDR2 FQNEAQ. The CDR3 sequence is 16 residues long. The DNA for the CDR3 is TGTGCCAGCAGCGTAGTAAGGGGGGGAATTTCCTACGAGCAGTACTTC. Its protein product is CASSVVRGGISYEQYF.

This chain uses TRBV2 with TRBJ1-4; possible D gene TRBD1, 5 bases. V was pared by 5 bases and J by 4 bases, with 11 bases between. The CDR3 sequence is 14 residues long. Germline CDR1 is SNHLY and CDR2 is FYNNEI. CDR3 sequence (DNA): TGTGCCAGCAGTCCGGGCGGACATAATGAAAAACTGTTTTTT. This codes for CASSPGGHNEKLFF.

The chain couples TRBV12-3 or TRBV12-4 to TRBJ2-5; maybe TRBD2 (6 bases). The CDR3 consists of 15 residues. Trimming left V 3 bases short and J 4 bases short, with 15 bases between. CDR3 loop: CASSLVLATIETQYF. DNA for the CDR3: TGTGCCAGCAGTTTGGTACTAGCTACGATAGAGACCCAGTACTTC.

The V gene is TRBV5-1, the J gene TRBJ1-1; TRBD1 might be the D (6 bases). The germline V gene has CDR1 SGHRS and CDR2 YFSETQ. The CDR3 length is 16 residues. The V gene lost 1 base and the J gene lost 0 bases, with 13 bases spanning the gap. This CDR3 is CASSLLNREMNTEAFF. The CDR3, as DNA: TGCGCCAGCAGCTTGCTCAACAGGGAGATGAACACTGAAGCTTTCTTT.

The chain couples TRBV6-1 to TRBJ2-7, with unresolved D. Trimming cost V 11 bases and J 5 bases, with 4 bases left between them. Looked up from germline, CDR1 is MNHNS and CDR2 is SASEGT. This CDR3 has 8 amino acids. DNA of the CDR3: TGTGCCGTAAACGAGCAGTACTTC. Its translation: CAVNEQYF.

This chain connects TRBV7-6 to TRBJ1-2; 8 bases map to TRBD1. The CDR3 runs 17 residues. V lost 5 bases, J lost 1 base, and 12 bases stayed unmatched. The V gene's germline CDR1 is SGHVS and CDR2 FNYEAQ. The CDR3 loop is CASSRYDGTGNNYGYTF. The CDR3, as DNA: TGTGCCAGCAGCCGCTACGACGGGACAGGAAATAACTATGGCTACACCTTC.

This chain joins TRBV6-5 and TRBJ1-5; perhaps TRBD1 as D (6 bases). Germline values: CDR1 MNHEY, CDR2 SVGAGI. V was clipped by 8 bases and J by 5 bases, with 16 bases between them. The CDR3 runs 14 residues. As DNA, the CDR3 is TGTGCCAGCGCCCGAGGGGGGTCCGATCAGCCCCAGCATTTT. Its translation is CASARGGSDQPQHF.

This clonotype was counted a few times. The CDR3 nucleotides are TGTGCCAGCAGCTGGTCAGCGGGGGCCCGCACAGATACGCAGTATTTT. Its protein product is CASSWSAGARTDTQYF. The genes are TRBV11-2 and TRBJ2-3, with 8 bases that match TRBD2. The germline V gene encodes CDR1 SGHAT and CDR2 FQNNGV. CDR3 size: 16 residues. Trimming cost V 4 bases and J 1 base; bases outside gene matches: 7.

The V call is TRBV19, the J call TRBJ1-5; TRBD1 matches 8 bases. The CDR3 totals 15 residues. From germline, CDR1 is LNHDA and CDR2 SQIVND (reference sequence). Trimming took 3 bases from V and 7 from J; bases not matched to a gene: 8. The CDR3 DNA follows: TGTGCCAGTAGTATCCAGGCAGGGGGCGGCCAGCCCCAGCATTTT. Protein product: CASSIQAGGGQPQHF.